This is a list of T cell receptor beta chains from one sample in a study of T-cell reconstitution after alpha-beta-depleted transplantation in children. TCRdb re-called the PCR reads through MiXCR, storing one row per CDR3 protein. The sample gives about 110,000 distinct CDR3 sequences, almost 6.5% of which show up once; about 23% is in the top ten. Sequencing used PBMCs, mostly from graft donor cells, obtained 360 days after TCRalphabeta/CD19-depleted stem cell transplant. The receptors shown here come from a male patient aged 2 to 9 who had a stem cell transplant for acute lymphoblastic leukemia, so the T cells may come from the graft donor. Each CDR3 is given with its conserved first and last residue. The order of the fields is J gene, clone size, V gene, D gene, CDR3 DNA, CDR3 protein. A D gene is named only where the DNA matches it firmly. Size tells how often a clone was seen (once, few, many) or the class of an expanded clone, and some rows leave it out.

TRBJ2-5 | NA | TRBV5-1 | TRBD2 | TGCGCCAGCAGCTTGGAATTAGCGGGGATCCAAGAGACCCAGTACTTC | CASSLELAGIQETQYF
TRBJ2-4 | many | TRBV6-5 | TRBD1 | TGTGCCAGCAGTTTACTCCAGGGGGCAGACATTCAGTACTTC | CASSLLQGADIQYF
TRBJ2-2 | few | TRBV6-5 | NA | TGTGCCAGCAGTTTTGGAGGCTCCGGGGAGCTGTTTTTT | CASSFGGSGELFF
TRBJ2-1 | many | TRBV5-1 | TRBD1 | TGCGCCAGCAGGGTCCCAGGGGGCGTCGACAATGAGCAGTTCTTC | CASRVPGGVDNEQFF
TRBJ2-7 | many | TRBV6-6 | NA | TGTGCCAGCGGGGTTTTCCACGGCTACGAGCAGTACTTC | CASGVFHGYEQYF
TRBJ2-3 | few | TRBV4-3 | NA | TGCGCCAGCAGCCATGAAGGGTTCGGCGAATACGGCACAGATACGCAGTATTTT | CASSHEGFGEYGTDTQYF
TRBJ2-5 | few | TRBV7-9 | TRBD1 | TGTGCCAGCAGCTTCCGGGACAGTCAAGAGACCCAGTACTTC | CASSFRDSQETQYF
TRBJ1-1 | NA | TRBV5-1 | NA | TGCGCCAGCAGCTTGGGAGGGTCCGGCCCGGGCATTGAAGCTTTCTTT | CASSLGGSGPGIEAFF
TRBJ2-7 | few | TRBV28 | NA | TGTGCCAGCAGGGAGGGCAGTTACTACGAGCAGTACTTC | CASREGSYYEQYF
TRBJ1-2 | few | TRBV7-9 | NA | TGTGCCAGCAGCTTCCCCTCAGGGAGTGGCTACACCTTC | CASSFPSGSGYTF